The T cell receptor beta chain under discussion was sequenced for a study of T cells in women clearing cervical HPV infection. Study summary: Only a few women had HLA typing results available. Study-wide findings and caveats: Cases and controls were distinguished at AUC about 0.8 by richness and V genes.

With regard to this clone: Antigen specificity is unknown.

Average input was about 1.2 ug genomic DNA for immunoSEQ TCR beta CDR3 amplification. Sequencing used immunoSEQ multiplex PCR; TCRdb keeps in-frame clones, though not all of them. This sample's table has some 32,000 clones. The receptor comes from a woman between 18 and 70 years old with a cervical HPV16 infection that either progressed to CIN3+ or cleared (not recorded which). Material for sequencing was blood buffy coat.

The part of the CDR3 DNA that was read is TGTGCCAGCAGTGCTGACCTAGCGGGGGCAGATACG. Encoded protein: CASSADLAGADT. The complete CDR3 sequence is CASSADLAGADTQYF. The chain links TRBV2 to TRBJ2-3; the match to TRBD2 covers 10 bases. The CDR3 end falls 3 residues outside the read, so it is completed with the germline J gene. The germline V gene has CDR1 SNHLY and CDR2 FYNNEI. The ends lost 4 bases at V and 4 bases at J; junction bases unmatched: 5. The CDR3 is 15 amino acids.